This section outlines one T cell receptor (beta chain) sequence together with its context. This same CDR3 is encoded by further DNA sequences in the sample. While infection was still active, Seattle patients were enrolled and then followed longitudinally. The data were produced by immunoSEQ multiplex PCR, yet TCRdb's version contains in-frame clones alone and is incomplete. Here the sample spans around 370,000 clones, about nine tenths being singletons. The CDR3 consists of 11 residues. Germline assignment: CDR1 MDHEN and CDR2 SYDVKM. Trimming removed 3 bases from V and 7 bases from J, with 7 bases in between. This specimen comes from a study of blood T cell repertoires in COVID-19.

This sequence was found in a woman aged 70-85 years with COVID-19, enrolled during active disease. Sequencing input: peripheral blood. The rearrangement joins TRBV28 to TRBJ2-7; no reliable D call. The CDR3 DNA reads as TGTGCCAGCAGTTTTCCCGGGGAGCAGTACTTC. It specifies CASSFPGEQYF.